This TCR beta chain originates from a study of CD8 T cells in Susac syndrome. The CDR3 is made up of 15 amino acids. Between the trimmed V and J ends, which lost 0 bases and 1 base, there was a span of 7 bases. Germline values: CDR1 ENHRY, CDR2 SYGVKD. When the RNA was reverse transcribed, random hexamers were used with an input of roughly 0.45 to 1 ug. One entry per CDR3 protein, called by TCRdb with MiXCR from the immunoSEQ multiplex PCR reads. The sample has about 140,000 distinct CDR3 sequences; 85% to 95% are singletons. This receptor was taken from a human donor with multiple sclerosis. The chain recombines TRBV10-3 with TRBJ1-5; D is unclear. Sequenced input: CD4+ T cells from PBMCs. CDR3 sequence (DNA): TGTGCCATCAGTGAGTCGACAAGGAGCAATCAGCCCCAGCATTTT. The encoded protein is CAISESTRSNQPQHF.